Listed below are T cell receptor beta chains from one sample, sequenced in a study of cytomegalovirus exposure and HLA in healthy donors. Profiled with immunoSEQ multiplex PCR; TCRdb holds only in-frame clones, not every one. The sample holds 90,000 to 150,000 clones, approximately 78% seen once. Material for sequencing was PBMCs. The source of these receptors is a woman in her thirties or forties in good health and CMV-seropositive. The CDR3 runs from the conserved cysteine through the conserved F or W.

V gene	J gene	CDR3 protein
TRBV7-2	TRBJ2-1	CASSSGLAYNEQFF
TRBV7-2	TRBJ2-5	CASSARTSGMRDQYF
TRBV6-5	TRBJ2-7	CASSPQGTGFYEQYF
TRBV7-6	TRBJ2-1	CASSLGSSGQPYNEQFF
TRBV4-1	TRBJ1-1	CASSQVGGNTEAFF
TRBV6-5	TRBJ2-5	CASTQDQETQYF
TRBV20-1	TRBJ1-2	CSAYYRDGYTF
TRBV7-9	TRBJ2-7	CASSPDRGQPTKQYF
TRBV2	TRBJ2-7	CASSDRGYEQYF
TRBV6-4	TRBJ1-5	CAGPAGNQPQHF
TRBV9	TRBJ2-3	CASSQPSGVADTQYF
TRBV7-2	TRBJ1-5	CASRRSGYQPQHF
TRBV4-3	TRBJ1-1	CASSPSKQYNTEAFF
TRBV20-1	TRBJ1-1	CRGGWDTEAFF
TRBV15	TRBJ1-1	CATGGQMNTEAFF
TRBV6-5	TRBJ1-1	CASTATANTEAFF
TRBV4-3	TRBJ2-5	CASSQVPSGGFQPYQETQYF
TRBV7-9	TRBJ2-7	CASSLVDSYEQYF
TRBV5-4	TRBJ1-4	CASSLVGQGSTNEKLFF
TRBV7-9	TRBJ2-1	CASSRIAGLSDEQFF
TRBV6-4	TRBJ1-2	CASSDQGKNGYTF
TRBV6-5	TRBJ1-2	CATQFGRPGGYTF
TRBV9	TRBJ2-5	CASSGPGQGSVWGQETQYF
TRBV10-3	TRBJ2-7	CAIGQYIREQYF
TRBV6-5	TRBJ1-2	CASSPQGYGYTF
TRBV10-3	TRBJ2-7	CAISESTGSYEQYF
TRBV6-1	TRBJ1-5	CASWKGGQNQPQHF
TRBV6-6	TRBJ1-6	CASTTGPSPLHF
TRBV5-1	TRBJ1-1	CASGGQGDTEAFF
TRBV4-1	TRBJ2-7	CASSQRGGLAYEQYF
TRBV7-9	TRBJ1-5	CASSPWDTNQPQHF
TRBV6-6	TRBJ1-2	CASIPGQGAIGYGYTF
TRBV5-6	TRBJ1-2	CASSNLGAYGYTF
TRBV30	TRBJ1-2	CAWREDQGGSLVGYTF
TRBV7-2	TRBJ2-5	CASSPRTGETETQYF